The 18 T cell receptor beta chains below come from one sample, sequenced in a study of technical replicates of blood from a handful of donors (dated by TCRdb to between 2016 and 2019). Preparation of the library involved the immunoSEQ multiplex PCR assay. This immuneACCESS table, as held by TCRdb, lists in-frame sequences with V and J called but not all clones. Of the missing ones, under half trace to an unresolved V gene in checked studies; the others have no known cause. In this sample the table shows tens of thousands of clones, roughly 95% of which occur a single time. The leading ten clones occupy 3.5% to 4.5% of the sample. The sequencing input was PBMCs. All receptors come from a human donor in good health. Some clones in this sample may be carry-over from other donors' samples.

This clone is labeled medium-sized. The genes are TRBV7-9 and TRBJ2-2, with TRBD2 as a possible D gene (5 bases). V lost 3 bases and J lost 5, with 10 bases in between. CDR1 SEHNR and CDR2 FQNEAQ come from the germline V gene (reference sequence). The CDR3 runs 14 residues. The DNA of the CDR3 is TGTGCCAGCAGCTTTTCGGGGTTTACCGGGGAGCTGTTTTTT. It codes for CASSFSGFTGELFF.

This chain uses TRBV7-8 with TRBJ2-1, with a possible D match to TRBD1 (6 bases). Between the trimmed V and J ends, which lost 1 base and 3 bases, there was a span of 13 bases. Germline V gene data show CDR1 as SGHVS and CDR2 as FQNEAQ. This CDR3 has 16 residues. CDR3 sequence (DNA): TGTGCCAGCAGCTTAGTGGGGGCCACCCGCTACAATGAGCAGTTCTTC. As protein: CASSLVGATRYNEQFF.

This chain uses TRBV6-1 with TRBJ1-5; TRBD1 matches at 9 bases. Germline V CDR1 and CDR2: MNHNS, SASEGT. The CDR3 loop spans 14 amino acids. V gave up 6 bases and J gave up 16 bases; unmatched junction bases: 16. CDR3 in amino acids: CASRPPGQGLIRHF. CDR3 in DNA: TGTGCCAGCAGACCCCCGGGACAGGGCCTCATCAGACATTTT.

The rearrangement joins TRBV7-7 to TRBJ2-1, with TRBD2 matching over 8 bases. Germline V gene lookup returns CDR1 SSHAT and CDR2 FNYEAQ (reference sequence). The CDR3 is 15 residues long. V shed 7 bases, J shed 0 bases, and the junction held 5 bases outside the gene matches. The CDR3 nucleotides are TGTGCCAGCACTGTAGCGGGGAGCTCCTACAATGAGCAGTTCTTC. Residues: CASTVAGSSYNEQFF.

The CDR3 protein is CASSRGTGGWGEQYF. The CDR3 DNA reads TGTGCCAGCAGCCGGGGGACAGGGGGCTGGGGGGAGCAGTACTTC. The rearrangement links TRBV7-2 to TRBJ2-7; TRBD1 agrees at 12 bases. The CDR3 contains 15 residues. The J segment lost 7 bases and the V segment lost 5 bases, leaving 9 bases of the junction unmatched. Looked up from germline, CDR1 is SGHTA and CDR2 is FQGNSA.

J is TRBJ2-2 and V is TRBV29-1; D not certain. V was shortened by 5 bases and J by 8 bases, with 6 bases between the two germline ends. The CDR3 has 10 residues. Germline values: CDR1 SQVTM, CDR2 ANQGSEA. The CDR3 loop is CSVLEGELFF. The CDR3 DNA follows: TGCAGCGTTTTGGAGGGGGAGCTGTTTTTT.

V gene TRBV19 combines with J gene TRBJ1-2; 8 nucleotides match TRBD1. This CDR3 contains 12 residues. Losses at the gene ends were 4 bases for V and 10 bases for J; bases not matched to a gene: 5. Germline V gene data show CDR1 as LNHDA and CDR2 as SQIVND (reference sequence). CDR3 sequence reads: CASSTRTGHYTF. As DNA, the CDR3 is TGTGCCAGTAGTACCCGGACAGGGCACTACACCTTC.

The genes are TRBV7-6 and TRBJ2-3; D perhaps matches TRBD1 (5 bases). V was clipped by 4 bases and J by 7 bases, with 18 bases between them. The CDR3 is 15 residues long. From germline, CDR1 is SGHVS and CDR2 FNYEAQ. Here the CDR3 reads CASSSGQPPGYTQYF. CDR3 sequence (DNA): TGTGCCAGCAGCTCTGGACAACCTCCCGGGTATACGCAGTATTTT.

The chain couples TRBV6-1 to TRBJ2-3; D ambiguous. Germline V gives CDR1 MNHNS, CDR2 SASEGT. The CDR3 loop spans 15 amino acids. Trimming took 2 bases from V and 7 from J, leaving 16 bases between them. CDR3 sequence (DNA): TGTGCCAGCAGTGAACCCCCGGCAGGCTCCAATACGCAGTATTTT. Protein product: CASSEPPAGSNTQYF.

Only one count was recorded for this clone. V gene TRBV7-2 combines with J gene TRBJ2-1; 9 bases are shared with TRBD1. Germline V gives CDR1 SGHTA, CDR2 FQGNSA. Losses at the gene ends were 3 bases for V and 9 bases for J; bases not matched to a gene: 6. This CDR3 spans 14 amino acids. The CDR3 loop is CASSFGTGTPEQFF. In nucleotides, the CDR3 is TGTGCCAGCAGCTTCGGGACAGGGACTCCTGAGCAGTTCTTC. The variable domain in full, with the rest retrieved from reference TRBV7-2 and TRBJ2-1, is GAGVSQSPSNKVTEKGKDVELRCDPISGHTALYWYRQSLGQGLEFLIYFQGNSAPDKSGLPSDRFSAERTGGSVSTLTIQRTQQEDSAVYLCASSFGTGTPEQFFGPGTRLTVL.

The chain combines TRBV18 with TRBJ1-6, with TRBD1 matching 10 bases. Unmatched junction bases numbered 7, after V lost 5 bases and J lost 9 bases. The CDR3 sequence is 15 residues long. Germline CDR1 is KGHSH and CDR2 is LQKENI. CDR3 region: CASSDPGQGISPLHF. In DNA form, the CDR3 reads TGTGCCAGCTCAGACCCGGGACAGGGGATTTCACCCCTCCACTTT.

This chain links TRBV7-2 with TRBJ2-6; D gene uncertain. Germline V gene data show CDR1 as SGHTA and CDR2 as FQGNSA. V lost 2 bases to trimming and J lost 0 bases, with 8 bases between them. The CDR3 is 16 residues long. CDR3 amino acids: CASSLYLLSGANVLTF. The CDR3 bases are TGTGCCAGCAGCTTATATCTTCTCTCTGGGGCCAACGTCCTGACTTTC.

The J gene is TRBJ1-6, the V gene TRBV10-3, with 7 positions matching TRBD1. The CDR3 extends over 15 amino acids. Trimming took 2 bases from V and 5 from J; bases not matched to a gene: 3. Germline CDR1 is ENHRY and CDR2 is SYGVKD. CDR3 sequence (DNA): TGTGCCATCAGTGAGGGGGGGACAGATAATTCACCCCTCCACTTT. This gives the protein CAISEGGTDNSPLHF.

This chain joins TRBV12-5 and TRBJ2-5; TRBD2 agrees at 11 bases. The CDR3 contains 14 residues. Germline V gene sequence: CDR1 LGHNT, CDR2 FRNRAP. After removal of 5 bases from V and 2 bases from J, the junction contained 1 base not matched to a gene. For the CDR3, the DNA is TGTGCTAGTGGTCTAGCGGGGGGACAAGAGACCCAGTACTTC. This encodes CASGLAGGQETQYF. Using reference TRBV12-5 and TRBJ2-5 for the parts outside the CDR3, the full variable domain is DARVTQTPRHKVTEMGQEVTMRCQPILGHNTVFWYRQTMMQGLELLAYFRNRAPLDDSGMPKDRFSAEMPDATLATLKIQPSEPRDSAVYFCASGLAGGQETQYFGPGTRLLVL.

This clone was detected once. The genes are TRBV29-1 and TRBJ1-1; 8 positions agree with TRBD1. V lost 4 bases, J lost 4 bases, and 8 bases stayed unmatched. The CDR3 runs 14 residues. CDR1 is SQVTM, CDR2 ANQGSEA, per germline. The CDR3 spells CSVAAGGRATEAFF. CDR3 nucleotides: TGCAGCGTTGCGGCAGGGGGCAGGGCCACTGAAGCTTTCTTT.

The J gene is TRBJ2-6, the V gene TRBV2; TRBD1 aligns across 9 bases. Losses at the gene ends were 6 bases for V and 0 bases for J; bases not matched to a gene: 9. Germline CDR1 reads SNHLY; CDR2 reads FYNNEI. The CDR3 has 18 residues. DNA for the CDR3: TGTGCCAGCAGCTCCGGACAGGGGCTAAGCTCTGGGGCCAACGTCCTGACTTTC. This codes for CASSSGQGLSSGANVLTF.

This clone was seen once. V gene TRBV11-3 combines with J gene TRBJ2-5; 7 positions match TRBD1. Germline-derived CDR1 and CDR2 are SGHNT and YENEEA. The CDR3 sequence is 13 residues long. After removal of 5 bases from V and 2 bases from J, the junction contained 2 bases not matched to a gene. As DNA, the CDR3 is TGTGCCAGCAGCGGGACAGCTCAAGAGACCCAGTACTTC. This translates into CASSGTAQETQYF.

This clone was picked up one time. The chain links TRBV6-5 to TRBJ1-2; D is possibly TRBD1 (5 bases). Germline V gene sequence: CDR1 MNHEY, CDR2 SVGAGI. The CDR3 contains 15 residues. The V end was cut by 5 bases, the J end by 2 bases, with 15 bases between. The CDR3 nucleotides read TGTGCCAGCAGTCCCTCGTGGGGCCCGAACTATGGCTACACCTTC. This translates into CASSPSWGPNYGYTF.